This TCR beta chain came from a study of cytomegalovirus exposure and HLA in healthy donors. There are 13 residues in the CDR3. Germline V CDR1 and CDR2: MNHEY, SVGAGI. V shed 7 bases and J shed 5 bases, with 14 bases lying between them. Both 60 Vbeta primers and 13 Jbeta primers went into the PCR. Authors' analysis steps: A later analysis tallied some 84 million unique TCR beta chains, roughly 11 million of them shared. Profiling relied on immunoSEQ multiplex PCR, and the TCRdb table lists in-frame clones only, not all of them. V and J calls and clone size are copied from that table; D and trimming were computed from the DNA. Recorded for this sample: tens of thousands of clones.

This TCR came from a man aged 30 to 39 in good health and CMV-seronegative. Sequencing used PBMCs. The chain recombines TRBV6-5 with TRBJ1-1, with a weak D call TRBD1 (6 bases). CDR3 loop: CASKQGLMTEAFF. DNA of the CDR3: TGTGCCAGCAAACAGGGCTTGATGACTGAAGCTTTCTTT.